These 8 T cell receptor beta chains originate from one sample sequenced in a study of blood T cell repertoires in COVID-19. Repertoires were generated with immunoSEQ multiplex PCR, while TCRdb's copy carries only in-frame clones and drops some. The sample holds 70,000 to 95,000 clones, about 82% seen once. The sequencing sample was made of peripheral blood. These receptors originate from a human donor in a cohort sampled during active COVID-19.

The table lists this clone with a few counts. In nucleotides, the CDR3 is TGTGCCAGCAGGCGGGACCTCACAGATACGCAGTATTTT. Amino acid sequence: CASRRDLTDTQYF. The chain couples TRBV2 to TRBJ2-3; the D gene is possibly TRBD2 (6 bases). The CDR3 extends over 13 amino acids. Germline V gene lookup returns CDR1 SNHLY and CDR2 FYNNEI. Trimming left V 6 bases short and J 2 bases short, with 9 bases between.

The genes are TRBV9 and TRBJ2-1; 9 nucleotides align to TRBD1. V was clipped by 0 bases and J by 8 bases; unmatched bases: 3. This CDR3 spans 14 amino acids. Germline lookup yields CDR1 SGDLS and CDR2 YYNGEE. In nucleotides, the CDR3 is TGTGCCAGCAGCGTAGTGGGACAGGGCTATGAGCAGTTCTTC. Translation gives CASSVVGQGYEQFF.

This clone has just one count. V usage is TRBV5-5 and J usage is TRBJ2-1; perhaps TRBD1 as D (6 bases). This CDR3 has 13 residues. CDR1 is SGHKS, CDR2 YYEKEE, per germline (reference sequence). V was clipped by 1 base and J by 8 bases, with 10 bases between them. The CDR3 DNA follows: TGTGCCAGCAGCTTGCCAGGGGTGGATGAGCAGTTCTTC. It specifies CASSLPGVDEQFF.

The chain joins TRBV18 to TRBJ2-7; a weak D match, TRBD2 (5 bases). CDR1 and CDR2 from the germline V gene are KGHSH and LQKENI. Trimming took off 0 bases at V and 1 base at J, with 7 bases between the two ends. This CDR3 has 14 amino acids. The CDR3: CASSPPGGSYEQYF. The CDR3 DNA follows: TGTGCCAGCTCACCACCGGGCGGGTCCTACGAGCAGTACTTC. Filled out from reference TRBV18 and TRBJ2-7, the complete variable domain reads NAGVMQNPRHLVRRRGQEARLRCSPMKGHSHVYWYRQLPEEGLKFMVYLQKENIIDESGMPKERFSAEFPKEGPSILRIQQVVRGDSAAYFCASSPPGGSYEQYFGPGTRLTVT.

The chain has TRBV5-4 and TRBJ2-2; 14 bases align to TRBD2. The V segment lost 3 bases and the J segment 0 bases; nucleotides outside the gene matches: 1. This CDR3 has 17 residues. The germline CDR1 and CDR2 sequences are SGHNT and YYREEE (reference sequence). The CDR3 nucleotides are TGTGCCAGCAGCTGGACTAGCGGGGGGTCGAACACCGGGGAGCTGTTTTTT. It is translated as CASSWTSGGSNTGELFF. Supplemented by reference TRBV5-4 and TRBJ2-2, the full variable domain reads ETGVTQSPTHLIKTRGQQVTLRCSSQSGHNTVSWYQQALGQGPQFIFQYYREEENGRGNFPPRFSGLQFPNYSSELNVNALELDDSALYLCASSWTSGGSNTGELFFGEGSRLTVL.

The V gene is TRBV3-1 (or the pseudogene TRBV3-2), the J gene TRBJ1-2, with TRBD1 identical over 9 bases. Unmatched junction bases numbered 8, after V lost 4 bases and J lost 2 bases. Germline V CDR1 and CDR2: LGHDT, YNNKEL (reference sequence). The CDR3 runs 16 residues. The CDR3 spells CASSPKKDRGNYGYTF. CDR3 sequence (DNA): TGTGCCAGCAGCCCAAAGAAGGACAGGGGAAACTATGGCTACACCTTC.

The rearrangement joins TRBV3-1 (or the pseudogene TRBV3-2) to TRBJ2-7, with TRBD1 matching over 8 bases. Trimming took 0 bases from V and 7 from J; bases not matched to a gene: 11. Germline CDR1 reads LGHDT; CDR2 reads YNNKEL (reference sequence). CDR3 length: 16 residues. CDR3 amino acids: CASSQDPRGQVWEQYF. CDR3 coding DNA: TGTGCCAGCAGCCAAGACCCCCGGGGACAGGTTTGGGAGCAGTACTTC.

The rearrangement uses TRBV27 and TRBJ1-1; D not certain. Trimming removed 7 bases from V and 7 bases from J, with 10 bases in between. This CDR3 has 11 amino acids. Germline CDR1 MNHEY, CDR2 SMNVEV (reference sequence). The CDR3 bases are TGTGCCAGCAATCTCGGGGATGAAGCTTTCTTT. This codes for CASNLGDEAFF.